A single sample is the source of the 29 T cell receptor beta chains below, sequenced in a study of T-cell reconstitution after alpha-beta-depleted transplantation in children (dated by TCRdb to 2015 to 2016). The treatment or condition label for this specimen denotes: allogeneic hematopoietic cell transplantation with graft depleted of TCRalphabeta T cells and CD19 B cells. Library preparation employed PCR. The instrument given in TCRdb is Illumina HiSeq 2500. Molecular barcoding was employed in the preparation of TCR libraries, with unique molecular identifiers being used to normalize TCRbeta repertoire quantification. TCRdb reprocessed the public reads (quality trimming at Q25 with fastp, clone calling with MiXCR) and kept in-frame beta chains. Rows with a matching CDR3 protein are joined into one entry that keeps the most common DNA and genes. This sample gives some 600,000 distinct CDR3 sequences in total; 10% to 15% of them show up just once. The top ten clones comprise approximately 2.1% of the sample.

Source: PBMCs, mostly from graft donor cells, taken 360 days after TCRalphabeta/CD19-depleted stem cell transplant. The receptor source for this set is a male patient aged 10-17 years who had a stem cell transplant for acute myeloid leukemia, so the T cells may come from the graft donor.

The V call is TRBV5-1, the J call TRBJ2-7; 9 bases fit TRBD1. The V gene end was trimmed by 7 bases and the J gene end by 5 bases; junction bases not matched to a gene: 10. The germline V gene has CDR1 SGHRS and CDR2 YFSETQ. The CDR3 runs 14 residues. The CDR3 is CASSRGTGLHEQYF. The DNA for the CDR3 is TGCGCCAGCTCTAGGGGGACAGGGCTACACGAGCAGTACTTC.

The table lists this clonotype with many counts. The chain recombines TRBV28 with TRBJ2-7, with 7 nucleotides matching TRBD1. CDR3 length: 14 amino acids. The germline gives CDR1 MDHEN, CDR2 SYDVKM. V lost 3 bases to trimming and J lost 2 bases; unmatched junction nucleotides: 4. The CDR3 sequence: CASSLTGWPYEQYF. DNA of the CDR3: TGTGCCAGCAGTTTGACAGGGTGGCCCTACGAGCAGTACTTC.

This clonotype was observed a few times. The chain combines TRBV20-1 with TRBJ2-6; no clear D. The V and J ends lost 5 bases and 0 bases respectively, with 11 bases between them. The CDR3 has 15 residues. Germline CDR1 DFQATT, CDR2 SNEGSKA (reference sequence). The CDR3 is CSAVDGSSGANVLTF. CDR3 sequence (DNA): TGCAGTGCTGTGGATGGGTCCTCTGGGGCCAACGTCCTGACTTTC.

The chain uses TRBV21-1 and TRBJ2-7; the D call in the table, TRBD1, was not verified against the DNA. TRBV21-1 is classified as a pseudogene. This CDR3 has 15 amino acids. CDR3 sequence reads: CASSNWRDRVYEQYF. The CDR3 DNA reads TGTGCCAGCAGCAATTGGCGGGACAGGGTCTACGAGCAGTACTTC.

This clonotype was counted ten times or more. This chain connects TRBV7-9 to TRBJ2-7; 8 bases map to TRBD1. The V gene end was trimmed by 0 bases and the J gene end by 6 bases; junction bases not matched to a gene: 13. This CDR3 contains 17 residues. CDR1 and CDR2 from the germline V gene are SEHNR and FQNEAQ (reference sequence). This chain's CDR3 is CASSLASSSGGAGEQYF. The CDR3 region has the DNA TGTGCCAGCAGCTTAGCGAGCTCATCAGGGGGCGCGGGCGAGCAGTACTTC. Variable domain in full (rest from reference TRBV7-9 and TRBJ2-7): DTGVSQNPRHKITKRGQNVTFRCDPISEHNRLYWYRQTLGQGPEFLTYFQNEAQLEKSRLLSDRFSAERPKGSFSTLEIQRTEQGDSAMYLCASSLASSSGGAGEQYFGPGTRLTVT.

This chain uses TRBV20-1 with TRBJ2-7; D ambiguous. The V gene's germline CDR1 is DFQATT and CDR2 SNEGSKA (reference sequence). The CDR3 length is 12 residues. The CDR3 DNA reads as TGCAGCCAAAGCTGGGTTGGCTACGAGCAGTACTTC. This translates into CSQSWVGYEQYF.

This clonotype was counted many times. V gene TRBV28 combines with J gene TRBJ1-2; D is possibly TRBD1 (5 bases). CDR1 and CDR2 (germline): MDHEN, SYDVKM. The V end was cut by 5 bases, the J end by 8 bases, with 18 bases between. The length of the CDR3 is 14 residues. CDR3 sequence (DNA): TGTGCCAGCAGTCCTCAACAGGCTTGGGGGGGCTACACCTTC. Residues: CASSPQQAWGGYTF.

CDR3 residues: CASSEAPDTQYF. The DNA of the CDR3 is TGTGCCAGCAGTGAAGCTCCAGATACGCAGTATTTT. The V and J genes are TRBV2 and TRBJ2-3, with D unclear. V was shortened by 0 bases and J by 4 bases, with 2 bases between the two germline ends. CDR1 is SNHLY and CDR2 is FYNNEI in the germline V gene. The CDR3 covers 12 residues.

The chain employs TRBV5-1 and TRBJ2-1; D ambiguous. Germline lookup yields CDR1 SGHRS and CDR2 YFSETQ. This CDR3 contains 14 residues. V shed 5 bases and J shed 7 bases, with 16 bases lying between them. The CDR3 DNA sequence: TGCGCCAGCAGTGGTTACTACGATTGGAATGAGCAGTTCTTC. Residues: CASSGYYDWNEQFF.

The chain couples TRBV10-3 to TRBJ2-5, with TRBD1 as a possible D gene (5 bases). The CDR3 spans 12 residues. Trimming took 8 bases from V and 2 from J, leaving 9 bases between them. Germline V lookup: CDR1 ENHRY, CDR2 SYGVKD. The CDR3 sequence is CAIAAGQETQYF. The CDR3 nucleotides read TGTGCCATCGCGGCAGGGCAAGAGACCCAGTACTTC.

The rearrangement joins TRBV4-2 to TRBJ1-2; TRBD1 is a possible D gene (6 bases). V lost 1 base and J 5 bases, leaving 11 bases between the germline ends. Germline V CDR1 and CDR2: LGHNA, YNFKEQ. This CDR3 is 14 amino acids long. This CDR3 reads CASSQVGQLYGYTF. The CDR3, as DNA: TGTGCCAGCAGCCAAGTTGGACAGTTATATGGCTACACCTTC.

The chain is built from TRBV29-1 and TRBJ1-2, with D uncertain. V gave up 4 bases and J gave up 3 bases, with 9 bases separating them. This CDR3 region has 12 residues. Germline CDR1 is SQVTM and CDR2 is ANQGSEA. The CDR3 spells CSVVASDYGYTF. CDR3 DNA sequence: TGCAGCGTTGTAGCATCTGACTATGGCTACACCTTC. Full variable domain (missing parts from reference TRBV29-1 and TRBJ1-2): SAVISQKPSRDICQRGTSLTIQCQVDSQVTMMFWYRQQPGQSLTLIATANQGSEATYESGFVIDKFPISRPNLTFSTLTVSNMSPEDSSIYLCSVVASDYGYTFGSGTRLTVV.

This clonotype appeared many times. The chain links TRBV20-1 to TRBJ2-5; 12 bases agree with TRBD2. Trimming removed 3 bases from V and 1 base from J; junction bases left unmatched: 15. Germline V gene data show CDR1 as DFQATT and CDR2 as SNEGSKA (reference sequence). This CDR3 contains 19 residues. CDR3 amino acids: CSARLPLSTSGRGQETQYF. The CDR3, as DNA: TGCAGTGCTAGGCTACCCCTCTCGACTAGCGGGAGAGGCCAAGAGACCCAGTACTTC.

The chain joins TRBV6-1 to TRBJ2-7, with 9 bases fitting TRBD1. Germline V gives CDR1 MNHNS, CDR2 SASEGT. J was trimmed by 6 bases and V by 6 bases; bases with no gene match: 6. The CDR3 spans 13 residues. The CDR3 spells CASRGTGRREQYF. The CDR3 DNA sequence: TGTGCCAGCAGGGGGACAGGGCGCCGCGAGCAGTACTTC.

The chain links TRBV20-1 to TRBJ2-5; D might be TRBD1 (5 bases). Germline CDR1 DFQATT, CDR2 SNEGSKA (reference sequence). The V gene lost 0 bases and the J gene lost 3 bases, with 8 bases spanning the gap. The CDR3 totals 13 residues. The CDR3 region has the DNA TGCAGTGCTAGAGATTCAGGGAAAGAGACCCAGTACTTC. Protein product: CSARDSGKETQYF.

This clonotype appeared a few times. This chain uses TRBV25-1 with TRBJ2-3; 11 bases align to TRBD2. After removal of 5 bases from V and 2 bases from J, the junction contained 9 bases not matched to a gene. Germline CDR1 is MGHDK and CDR2 is SYGVNS. The CDR3 spans 17 residues. CDR3 bases: TGTGCCAGCAGTAAGGGACTAGCGGCCCTCACCACAGATACGCAGTATTTT. This encodes CASSKGLAALTTDTQYF.

This clonotype was picked up a small number of times. The chain carries TRBV4-3 and TRBJ2-7; D is uncertain. CDR1 is LGHNA and CDR2 is YSLEER in the germline V gene. Trimming stripped 2 bases from V and 0 bases from J, with 14 bases between. The CDR3 runs 16 residues. The CDR3 protein is CASSQTPALSSYEQYF. The CDR3 coding sequence is TGCGCCAGCAGCCAAACTCCGGCGCTTAGCTCCTACGAGCAGTACTTC.

This rearrangement joins TRBV5-1 to TRBJ2-7; maybe TRBD1 (5 bases). The germline gives CDR1 SGHRS, CDR2 YFSETQ. The V end was cut by 0 bases, the J end by 6 bases, with 13 bases between. The CDR3 extends over 14 amino acids. The CDR3 region has the DNA TGCGCCAGCAGCTTGGTAGCAGGGTCGGCCGAGCAGTACTTC. Amino acid sequence: CASSLVAGSAEQYF.

This clonotype was detected a few times. The chain carries TRBV7-3 and TRBJ2-7; D ambiguous. Germline V gives CDR1 SGHTA, CDR2 FQGTGA. The CDR3 is made up of 15 amino acids. V was cut by 2 bases and J by 1 base, with 12 bases left in between. CDR3 residues: CASSLGPLTSYEQYF. CDR3 bases: TGTGCCAGCAGCTTAGGCCCACTCACATCCTACGAGCAGTACTTC.

V gene TRBV5-6 combines with J gene TRBJ2-1; D gene uncertain. V was trimmed by 9 bases and J by 6 bases, leaving 13 bases between them. Per the germline V gene, CDR1 is SGHDT and CDR2 is YYEEEE. CDR3 length equals 12 residues. CDR3 coding DNA: TGTGCCATGGGCCTGGGATTCAATGAGCAGTTCTTC. Its protein is CAMGLGFNEQFF. The full variable domain, in which reference TRBV5-6 and TRBJ2-1 provide the parts outside the CDR3, is DAGVTQSPTHLIKTRGQQVTLRCSPKSGHDTVSWYQQALGQGPQFIFQYYEEEERQRGNFPDRFSGHQFPNYSSELNVNALLLGDSALYLCAMGLGFNEQFFGPGTRLTVL.

This clonotype has only a few counts. This chain connects TRBV7-8 to TRBJ2-3, with TRBD2 as a possible D gene (5 bases). Trimming removed 3 bases at V and 5 bases at J, with 12 bases between. The CDR3 is made up of 14 amino acids. CDR1 is SGHVS and CDR2 is FQNEAQ in the germline V gene. CDR3 protein: CASSFTSSGDTQYF. Written as DNA, the CDR3 is TGTGCCAGCAGCTTCACTAGTTCTGGAGATACGCAGTATTTT.

The chain links TRBV5-1 to TRBJ2-5; TRBD2 agrees at 8 bases. The CDR3 contains 16 residues. V shed 2 bases, J shed 5 bases, and the junction held 11 bases outside the gene matches. The V gene's germline CDR1 is SGHRS and CDR2 YFSETQ. CDR3 sequence: CASSLLSGGSKETQYF. The CDR3 DNA is TGCGCCAGCAGCTTACTTTCGGGAGGGAGTAAGGAGACCCAGTACTTC.

This clonotype was seen a handful of times. The chain recombines TRBV4-3 with TRBJ2-1, with D uncertain. There are 16 residues in the CDR3. V shed 0 bases and J shed 6 bases, with 15 bases lying between them. The V gene's germline CDR1 is LGHNA and CDR2 YSLEER. The CDR3 sequence: CASSQDAVSLFNEQFF. In DNA form, the CDR3 reads TGCGCCAGCAGCCAAGATGCGGTCTCGCTCTTCAATGAGCAGTTCTTC.

This clonotype was seen many times. J is TRBJ2-7 and V is TRBV29-1; 8 positions match TRBD2. V shed 0 bases and J 3 bases; nucleotides not matched to a gene: 7. The CDR3 loop spans 15 amino acids. Looked up from germline, CDR1 is SQVTM and CDR2 is ANQGSEA. The CDR3 loop is CSVEDLSGTSYEQYF. The DNA for the CDR3 is TGCAGCGTTGAAGATCTTAGCGGGACAAGCTACGAGCAGTACTTC.

This rearrangement joins TRBV7-8 to TRBJ2-2, with D unresolved. Trimming pared 1 base from V and 0 bases from J, leaving 9 bases between. The CDR3 has 16 amino acids. The V gene's germline CDR1 is SGHVS and CDR2 FQNEAQ. CDR3 bases: TGTGCCAGCAGCTTAGAAGCGCTAGCGAACACCGGGGAGCTGTTTTTT. Its translation is CASSLEALANTGELFF.

In this sample, this clonotype turned up a few times. V gene TRBV10-3 combines with J gene TRBJ2-7; 11 bases align to TRBD1. Germline assignment: CDR1 ENHRY and CDR2 SYGVKD. V trimming: 6 bases; J trimming: 0 bases; junction bases outside the gene matches: 7. This CDR3 is 16 amino acids long. DNA of the CDR3: TGTGCCATCAGAAGGACAGGGGGCACCCACTCCTACGAGCAGTACTTC. This encodes CAIRRTGGTHSYEQYF.

The chain carries TRBV6-2 or TRBV6-3 and TRBJ2-1; a possible D gene is TRBD2 (5 bases). Trimming pared 2 bases from V and 4 bases from J, leaving 18 bases between. Germline values: CDR1 MNHEY, CDR2 SVGEGT. This CDR3 contains 17 residues. The CDR3 sequence: CASSYLPVSGEYNEQFF. CDR3 sequence (DNA): TGTGCCAGCAGTTACCTCCCCGTGAGCGGAGAGTACAATGAGCAGTTCTTC.

At least ten counts were recorded for this clonotype. The chain joins TRBV5-5 to TRBJ2-1, with 12 positions matching TRBD2. J gave up 2 bases and V 1 base, and 7 bases lay outside the gene matches. Germline V gene lookup returns CDR1 SGHKS and CDR2 YYEKEE (reference sequence). The CDR3 runs 18 residues. The CDR3 DNA is TGTGCCAGCAGCTTGTCGGCTAGCGGGAGGGTAGCCTACAATGAGCAGTTCTTC. Amino acid sequence: CASSLSASGRVAYNEQFF.

This clonotype was observed many times. The chain uses TRBV3-1 and TRBJ2-1; D remains ambiguous. Looked up from germline, CDR1 is LGHDT and CDR2 is YNNKEL (reference sequence). There are 15 residues in the CDR3. V gave up 2 bases and J gave up 0 bases, with 8 bases separating them. The CDR3 nucleotides read TGTGCCAGCAGCCAAAGGGCTAGCTCCTACAATGAGCAGTTCTTC. Amino acid sequence: CASSQRASSYNEQFF.